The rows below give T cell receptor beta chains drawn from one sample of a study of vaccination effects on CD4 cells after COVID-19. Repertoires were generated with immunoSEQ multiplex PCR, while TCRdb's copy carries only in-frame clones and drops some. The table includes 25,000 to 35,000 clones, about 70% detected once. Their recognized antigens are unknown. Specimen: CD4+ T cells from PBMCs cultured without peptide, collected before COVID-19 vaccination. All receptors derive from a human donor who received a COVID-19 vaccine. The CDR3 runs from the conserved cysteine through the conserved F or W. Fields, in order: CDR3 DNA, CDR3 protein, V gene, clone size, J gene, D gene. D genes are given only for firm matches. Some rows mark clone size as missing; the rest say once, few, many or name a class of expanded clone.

CDR3nt: TGTGCCAGCAGCTTAGGAGAGACCCAGTACTTC
CDR3aa: CASSLGETQYF
v_gene: TRBV11-2
abundance: .
j_gene: TRBJ2-5
d_gene: .

CDR3nt: TGTGCCAGCAGTCTACTAGACAGGGGGTACCGTAACTCTGGGGCCAACGTCCTGACTTTC
CDR3aa: CASSLLDRGYRNSGANVLTF
v_gene: TRBV27
abundance: few
j_gene: TRBJ2-6
d_gene: TRBD1

CDR3nt: TGTGCCAGCAGCTCGGGACTAGCGGGGACAGATACGCAGTATTTT
CDR3aa: CASSSGLAGTDTQYF
v_gene: TRBV11-2
abundance: .
j_gene: TRBJ2-3
d_gene: TRBD2

CDR3nt: TGTGCCAGCAGCCAAGTGGGACAGGGAACAGGTCAGCCCCAGCATTTT
CDR3aa: CASSQVGQGTGQPQHF
v_gene: TRBV4-2
abundance: .
j_gene: TRBJ1-5
d_gene: TRBD1

CDR3nt: TGTGCCATCAGATCGACAGGGGGCGATATCTCTGGAAACACCATATATTTT
CDR3aa: CAIRSTGGDISGNTIYF
v_gene: TRBV10-3
abundance: .
j_gene: TRBJ1-3
d_gene: TRBD1

CDR3nt: TGTGCCAGCAGTTTAAGAGGCGGGTTGATTACGCAGTATTTT
CDR3aa: CASSLRGGLITQYF
v_gene: TRBV28
abundance: .
j_gene: TRBJ2-3
d_gene: .

CDR3nt: TGTGCCAGCAGTGAGGGGTTTCCCCCCTACGAGCAGTACTTC
CDR3aa: CASSEGFPPYEQYF
v_gene: TRBV2
abundance: .
j_gene: TRBJ2-7
d_gene: .

CDR3nt: TGTGCCAGCAGCTTAGACGCAGCGTTAGAGCAGTACTTC
CDR3aa: CASSLDAALEQYF
v_gene: TRBV7-9
abundance: .
j_gene: TRBJ2-7
d_gene: .

CDR3nt: TGTGCCAGCAGTGGCCCTGGGGGACGGCAGGAAGACAATGAGCAGTTCTTC
CDR3aa: CASSGPGGRQEDNEQFF
v_gene: TRBV25-1
abundance: few
j_gene: TRBJ2-1
d_gene: .

CDR3nt: TGTGCCTGGTCCACAGGGACGGGGGAGCCCCAGCATTTT
CDR3aa: CAWSTGTGEPQHF
v_gene: TRBV30
abundance: .
j_gene: TRBJ1-5
d_gene: .

CDR3nt: TGCGCCAGCAGCCAAGACGGGGACTCTGGAAACACCATATATTTT
CDR3aa: CASSQDGDSGNTIYF
v_gene: TRBV4-1
abundance: .
j_gene: TRBJ1-3
d_gene: .

CDR3nt: TGTGCCAGCAGCTCCATAGCGTACCAAGAGACCCAGTACTTC
CDR3aa: CASSSIAYQETQYF
v_gene: TRBV11-2
abundance: .
j_gene: TRBJ2-5
d_gene: .

CDR3nt: TGCAGCGTTGATCCCGGGGCGGGACTAGCGGGAGAAGAGACCCAGTACTTC
CDR3aa: CSVDPGAGLAGEETQYF
v_gene: TRBV29-1
abundance: .
j_gene: TRBJ2-5
d_gene: TRBD2

CDR3nt: TGCGCCAGCAGCTTGGGACAGAGCGAGGATACGCAGTATTTT
CDR3aa: CASSLGQSEDTQYF
v_gene: TRBV5-1
abundance: .
j_gene: TRBJ2-3
d_gene: .

CDR3nt: TGTGCCAGCAGCCCCCGTGGACAGGGCCAAGAGACCCAGTACTTC
CDR3aa: CASSPRGQGQETQYF
v_gene: TRBV13
abundance: .
j_gene: TRBJ2-5
d_gene: TRBD1

CDR3nt: TGTGCCAGCAGCTTAGCTCTGGGACCGGATGGCTACACCTTC
CDR3aa: CASSLALGPDGYTF
v_gene: TRBV7-8
abundance: medium-sized
j_gene: TRBJ1-2
d_gene: .

CDR3nt: TGTGCCAGCAGCGGGGACAGGGGGAGCTATGGCTACACCTTC
CDR3aa: CASSGDRGSYGYTF
v_gene: TRBV5-5
abundance: .
j_gene: TRBJ1-2
d_gene: TRBD1

CDR3nt: TGCGCCAGCAGCTTGAGACAGAGCACAGATACGCAGTATTTT
CDR3aa: CASSLRQSTDTQYF
v_gene: TRBV5-1
abundance: .
j_gene: TRBJ2-3
d_gene: .

CDR3nt: TGTGCCAGCAGCCAAGAGGCCGGGCTCTCGTACAATGAGCAGTTCTTC
CDR3aa: CASSQEAGLSYNEQFF
v_gene: TRBV14
abundance: .
j_gene: TRBJ2-1
d_gene: .

CDR3nt: TGTGCCAGCAGCCGAGGCTGGGACTTAAGCAATGAGCAGTTCTTC
CDR3aa: CASSRGWDLSNEQFF
v_gene: TRBV7-9
abundance: .
j_gene: TRBJ2-1
d_gene: .

CDR3nt: TGTGCCAGCAGTTTAAGCCGTAACTATGGCTACACCTTC
CDR3aa: CASSLSRNYGYTF
v_gene: TRBV12-3/TRBV12-4
abundance: few
j_gene: TRBJ1-2
d_gene: .

CDR3nt: TGTGCCAGCAGCCCCGGGACAGAGCAGGAGCCCCAGCATTTT
CDR3aa: CASSPGTEQEPQHF
v_gene: TRBV27
abundance: .
j_gene: TRBJ1-5
d_gene: TRBD1

CDR3nt: TGTGCCAGCAGTTACTCTAGAGGGGCCACTGGAAACACCATATATTTT
CDR3aa: CASSYSRGATGNTIYF
v_gene: TRBV6-5
abundance: .
j_gene: TRBJ1-3
d_gene: .

CDR3nt: TGTGCCAGCAGCTTAGGGGCAGGGGGAAACACCATATATTTT
CDR3aa: CASSLGAGGNTIYF
v_gene: TRBV7-2
abundance: .
j_gene: TRBJ1-3
d_gene: .

CDR3nt: TGTGCCTCTCGGACCCACTCAAGTCCTTACGAGCAGTACTTC
CDR3aa: CASRTHSSPYEQYF
v_gene: TRBV6-5
abundance: .
j_gene: TRBJ2-7
d_gene: .

CDR3nt: TGCGCCAGCAGCTCTGGGGGAATGGACTATGGCTACACCTTC
CDR3aa: CASSSGGMDYGYTF
v_gene: TRBV5-1
abundance: .
j_gene: TRBJ1-2
d_gene: .

CDR3nt: TGTGCCAGCAGAGCGGGACAGGGGGAGAACGAGCAGTACTTC
CDR3aa: CASRAGQGENEQYF
v_gene: TRBV2
abundance: .
j_gene: TRBJ2-7
d_gene: TRBD1

CDR3nt: TGTGCCTGGAGCCTCGGGACAGGGCGGTACGAGCAGTACTTC
CDR3aa: CAWSLGTGRYEQYF
v_gene: TRBV30
abundance: .
j_gene: TRBJ2-7
d_gene: TRBD1

CDR3nt: TGTGCCACCTTGGTCCGTGGCACTTTGAACACTGAAGCTTTCTTT
CDR3aa: CATLVRGTLNTEAFF
v_gene: TRBV24-1
abundance: .
j_gene: TRBJ1-1
d_gene: .